The 19 T cell receptor beta chains reported below all come from one sample, sequenced in a study of cytomegalovirus exposure and HLA in healthy donors. The PCR contained 60 Vbeta and 13 Jbeta primers. Here immunoSEQ multiplex PCR was the method, and the copy in TCRdb shows in-frame clones only, minus some. The table includes about 150,000 clones, about 70% detected once. The sequencing sample was made of PBMCs. The receptors were gathered from a man aged 35 to 55 in good health and CMV-seronegative.

V gene TRBV7-2 combines with J gene TRBJ2-6; D remains unclear. Germline CDR1 is SGHTA and CDR2 is FQGNSA. Trimming stripped 1 base from V and 0 bases from J, with 10 bases between. The CDR3 contains 17 residues. CDR3 nucleotides: TGTGCCAGCAGCTTAGTTGCGGCCTTCTCTGGGGCCAACGTCCTGACTTTC. Translated, it gives CASSLVAAFSGANVLTF. Filled out from reference TRBV7-2 and TRBJ2-6, the complete variable domain reads GAGVSQSPSNKVTEKGKDVELRCDPISGHTALYWYRQSLGQGLEFLIYFQGNSAPDKSGLPSDRFSAERTGGSVSTLTIQRTQQEDSAVYLCASSLVAAFSGANVLTFGAGSRLTVL.

This chain links TRBV19 with TRBJ1-1, with D possibly matching TRBD1 (6 bases). The CDR3 totals 14 residues. The V end was cut by 4 bases, the J end by 4 bases, with 13 bases between. Germline lookup yields CDR1 LNHDA and CDR2 SQIVND (reference sequence). The CDR3 reads CASSKAGEGTEAFF. The CDR3 region has the DNA TGTGCCAGTAGTAAGGCAGGGGAAGGCACTGAAGCTTTCTTT. Full variable domain (missing parts from reference TRBV19 and TRBJ1-1): DGGITQSPKYLFRKEGQNVTLSCEQNLNHDAMYWYRQDPGQGLRLIYYSQIVNDFQKGDIAEGYSVSREKKESFPLTVTSAQKNPTAFYLCASSKAGEGTEAFFGQGTRLTVV.

Concerning this clone itself: Other DNA sequences in the sample encode the same CDR3. The rearrangement uses TRBV5-1 and TRBJ2-5; weak D call: TRBD1 (6 bases). The CDR3 contains 13 residues. The germline gives CDR1 SGHRS, CDR2 YFSETQ. Trimming pared 3 bases from V and 3 bases from J, leaving 9 bases between. The CDR3 DNA reads TGCGCCAGCAGCTCTTCAGGGGAAGAGACCCAGTACTTC. Residues: CASSSSGEETQYF.

V usage is TRBV30 and J usage is TRBJ1-2; D gene ambiguous. This CDR3 has 14 amino acids. CDR1 and CDR2 (germline): GTSNPN, SVGIG (reference sequence). V was cut by 0 bases and J by 2 bases, with 10 bases left in between. CDR3 sequence: CAWSVTVENYGYTF. The CDR3 coding sequence is TGTGCCTGGAGTGTGACGGTGGAGAACTATGGCTACACCTTC.

CDR3 DNA sequence: TGCGCCAGCAGCCCGTTGGACAGACCCTACGAGCAGTACTTC. Protein product: CASSPLDRPYEQYF. The chain recombines TRBV5-1 with TRBJ2-7; D possibly corresponds to TRBD1 (6 bases). Germline V lookup: CDR1 SGHRS, CDR2 YFSETQ. The CDR3 length is 14 residues. V was clipped by 4 bases and J by 2 bases, with 13 bases between them.

The sample holds one count of this clone. The genes are TRBV6-5 and TRBJ2-1; D is perhaps TRBD2 (5 bases). With 7 bases removed from V and 2 bases from J, the gap between germline ends came to 9 bases. The CDR3 totals 13 residues. CDR1 and CDR2 (germline): MNHEY, SVGAGI. This chain's CDR3 is CASIDGAYNEQFF. The CDR3 DNA reads TGTGCCAGCATCGACGGGGCCTACAATGAGCAGTTCTTC.

The CDR3 is CASSRGNRGNNEQFF. For the CDR3, the DNA is TGCGCCAGCAGCCGAGGAAACCGGGGAAACAATGAGCAGTTCTTC. The chain employs TRBV4-3 and TRBJ2-1, with D perhaps matching TRBD2 (5 bases). The CDR3 has 15 residues. CDR1 is LGHNA, CDR2 YSLEER, per germline. Trimming stripped 4 bases from V and 5 bases from J, with 15 bases between.

V is TRBV19 and J is TRBJ1-2, with a weak D call TRBD1 (6 bases). CDR3 length: 13 residues. The V end lost 6 bases, the J end lost 4 bases, and 12 bases lay between the germline ends. CDR1 is LNHDA and CDR2 is SQIVND in the germline V gene (reference sequence). CDR3 coding DNA: TGTGCCAGTAGCGATGGGACACGCTATGGCTACACCTTC. Translated: CASSDGTRYGYTF.

The rearrangement joins TRBV14 to TRBJ2-1; 8 bases are shared with TRBD1. The CDR3 covers 15 residues. CDR1 is SGHDN, CDR2 FVKESK, per germline. V lost 2 bases, J lost 7 bases, and 7 bases stayed unmatched. This CDR3 is CASSQLAGGRNEQFF. CDR3 sequence (DNA): TGTGCCAGCAGCCAACTGGCAGGGGGCAGGAATGAGCAGTTCTTC.

The chain uses TRBV7-2 and TRBJ2-1; 7 bases are a match to TRBD2. Per germline, CDR1 SGHTA and CDR2 FQGNSA. This CDR3 is 15 amino acids long. V trimming: 2 bases; J trimming: 3 bases; junction bases outside the gene matches: 4. The CDR3 loop is CASSLMTSYYNEQFF. The CDR3, as DNA: TGTGCCAGCAGCTTAATGACTAGCTACTACAATGAGCAGTTCTTC.

This clone was seen a single time. The chain combines TRBV19 with TRBJ2-1; D remains ambiguous. Trimming cost V 1 base and J 6 bases, with 7 bases left between them. Germline-derived CDR1 and CDR2 are LNHDA and SQIVND (reference sequence). This CDR3 has 13 amino acids. The DNA of the CDR3 is TGTGCCAGTAGTATAGCTTCGGGCAATGAGCAGTTCTTC. Its translation is CASSIASGNEQFF.

This rearrangement joins TRBV7-2 to TRBJ2-1; no reliable D call. V was pared by 0 bases and J by 4 bases, with 4 bases between. The CDR3 is 13 amino acids. Germline V gene data show CDR1 as SGHTA and CDR2 as FQGNSA. The CDR3 loop is CASSLAAYNEQFF. CDR3 sequence (DNA): TGTGCCAGCAGCTTAGCGGCTTACAATGAGCAGTTCTTC.

The chain joins TRBV18 to TRBJ2-4, with D unclear. Trimming pared 2 bases from V and 8 bases from J, leaving 10 bases between. CDR3 length: 13 residues. Germline V gene lookup returns CDR1 KGHSH and CDR2 LQKENI. The CDR3 DNA follows: TGTGCCAGCTCACCAAGTCCGCAGGACATTCAGTACTTC. Translated: CASSPSPQDIQYF.

As DNA, the CDR3 is TGTGCCAGCACTAAAGCCGCGAACTCTGGGGCCAACGTCCTGACTTTC. Encoded protein: CASTKAANSGANVLTF. V usage is TRBV6-6 and J usage is TRBJ2-6; D is ambiguous. V lost 7 bases and J 0 bases, leaving 13 bases between the germline ends. Looked up from germline, CDR1 is MNHNY and CDR2 is SVGAGI (reference sequence). The CDR3 length is 16 residues.

The genes are TRBV7-2 and TRBJ2-1, with D possibly TRBD1 on 5 matching bases. Germline V gives CDR1 SGHTA, CDR2 FQGNSA. This CDR3 is 16 amino acids long. V was clipped by 2 bases and J by 0 bases, with 11 bases between them. The CDR3 loop is CASSLRTLSSYNEQFF. DNA for the CDR3: TGTGCCAGCAGCTTACGGACACTCAGCTCCTACAATGAGCAGTTCTTC. Full variable domain (rest looked up from reference TRBV7-2 and TRBJ2-1): GAGVSQSPSNKVTEKGKDVELRCDPISGHTALYWYRQSLGQGLEFLIYFQGNSAPDKSGLPSDRFSAERTGGSVSTLTIQRTQQEDSAVYLCASSLRTLSSYNEQFFGPGTRLTVL.

V usage is TRBV28 and J usage is TRBJ1-5, with 7 bases lining up with TRBD1. The ends lost 3 bases at V and 4 bases at J; junction bases unmatched: 6. The germline gives CDR1 MDHEN, CDR2 SYDVKM. The CDR3 loop spans 15 amino acids. The CDR3 region has the DNA TGTGCCAGCAGTTTCAACGCAGGGGGGAATCAGCCCCAGCATTTT. As protein: CASSFNAGGNQPQHF.

The chain links TRBV19 to TRBJ2-5; 10 bases are a match to TRBD1. Germline assignment: CDR1 LNHDA and CDR2 SQIVND (reference sequence). This CDR3 contains 16 residues. With 1 base clipped from V and 4 bases from J, the junction kept 6 bases outside the gene matches. The CDR3 region is CASSIGGQGIRETQYF. The CDR3 DNA follows: TGTGCCAGTAGTATAGGGGGACAGGGGATAAGAGAGACCCAGTACTTC.

The CDR3 is CASSFDPTGEDEQYF. CDR3 nucleotide sequence: TGTGCCAGCAGCTTCGATCCCACAGGGGAGGACGAGCAGTACTTC. V gene TRBV5-4 combines with J gene TRBJ2-7; D might be TRBD1 (7 bases). Germline V gene data show CDR1 as SGHNT and CDR2 as YYREEE (reference sequence). CDR3 length: 15 amino acids. V was trimmed by 2 bases and J by 5 bases, leaving 17 bases between them. Looking up the rest from reference TRBV5-4 and TRBJ2-7 gives the full variable domain: ETGVTQSPTHLIKTRGQQVTLRCSSQSGHNTVSWYQQALGQGPQFIFQYYREEENGRGNFPPRFSGLQFPNYSSELNVNALELDDSALYLCASSFDPTGEDEQYFGPGTRLTVT.

The rearrangement joins TRBV7-8 to TRBJ2-7, with D hard to call. The V end lost 5 bases, the J end lost 3 bases, and 11 bases lay between the germline ends. The CDR3 spans 13 residues. Germline CDR1 and CDR2: SGHVS and FQNEAQ. The CDR3 DNA sequence: TGTGCCAGCAGCCCTAACTACCTCTACGAGCAGTACTTC. It translates to CASSPNYLYEQYF.